Included here is one TCR beta chain sequence, with context. The antigen is not known. The data are from a study of shared clonotypes between healthy human individuals. Points from the study as a whole: Clonotypes which were not shared had lower generation probabilities than clonotypes that all four donors shared. Sampling involved blood alone; tissue repertoires likely differ.

TCRdb's table, derived via immunoSEQ multiplex PCR, lists solely in-frame clones and lacks some. The table includes under 1,900,000 clones, about 98.5% detected once. The sequence was collected from a man under 40 in good health. Specimen: naive CD4+ T cells sorted from blood. Described subset: CD45RA+ positively selected.

The CDR3 is CASSEGDEQFF. In nucleotides, the CDR3 is TGTGCCAGCAGTGAGGGGGATGAGCAGTTCTTC. The V gene is TRBV28, the J gene TRBJ2-1; maybe TRBD1 (6 bases). Trimming pared 5 bases from V and 8 bases from J, leaving 7 bases between. Germline CDR1 MDHEN, CDR2 SYDVKM. The CDR3 covers 11 residues.